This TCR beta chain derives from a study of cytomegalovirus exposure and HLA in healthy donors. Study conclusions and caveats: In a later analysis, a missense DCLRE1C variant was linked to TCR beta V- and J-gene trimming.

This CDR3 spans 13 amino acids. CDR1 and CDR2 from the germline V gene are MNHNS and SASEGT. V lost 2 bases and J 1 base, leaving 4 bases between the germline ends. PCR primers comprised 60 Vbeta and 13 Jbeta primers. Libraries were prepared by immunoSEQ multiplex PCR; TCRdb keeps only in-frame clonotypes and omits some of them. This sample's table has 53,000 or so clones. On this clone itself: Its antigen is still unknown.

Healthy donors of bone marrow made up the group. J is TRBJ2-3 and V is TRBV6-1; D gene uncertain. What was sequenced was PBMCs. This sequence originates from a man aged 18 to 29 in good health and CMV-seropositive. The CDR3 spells CASSETGTDTQYF. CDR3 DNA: TGTGCCAGCAGTGAAACGGGCACAGATACGCAGTATTTT.